The 5 T cell receptor beta chains given below trace back to one sample, sequenced in a study of patients and donors after allogeneic stem cell transplantation. In TCRdb, the RT-PCR reads were re-called with MiXCR into one record per CDR3 protein. In the table there are 2,000 to 3,000 distinct CDR3 sequences, about 3.7% of which are singletons. Sequencing input: blood, either unsorted or a sorted T cell fraction (not recorded which). The receptors were sampled from a human donor who was either an allogeneic HSCT recipient or a stem cell or donor lymphocyte infusion donor (not recorded which). It is not recorded whose cells these are; they may come from a transplant donor.

This clonotype was observed at least ten times. The chain is built from TRBV6-9 and TRBJ2-1, with 8 positions matching TRBD2. From germline, CDR1 is MNHGY and CDR2 SVAAGI. J gave up 6 bases and V 4 bases, and 8 bases lay outside the gene matches. This CDR3 comprises 15 residues. CDR3 DNA sequence: TGTGCCAGCAGTTTGACCCGGGAGGGCTCCAATGAGCAGTTCTTC. As protein: CASSLTREGSNEQFF.

This clonotype ranks as medium-sized (0.01 to 0.1%). The rearrangement joins TRBV5-1 to TRBJ1-2, with a weak D call TRBD1 (6 bases). CDR3 length: 13 residues. V was trimmed by 2 bases and J by 2 bases, leaving 7 bases between them. The V gene's germline CDR1 is SGHRS and CDR2 YFSETQ. The CDR3 bases are TGCGCCAGCAGCTTACAGGGAAACTATGGCTACACCTTC. It is translated as CASSLQGNYGYTF.

There are many counts of this clonotype. The chain recombines TRBV5-1 with TRBJ1-4; weak D call: TRBD1 (5 bases). Germline lookup yields CDR1 SGHRS and CDR2 YFSETQ. The CDR3 has 17 amino acids. V was trimmed by 4 bases and J by 7 bases, leaving 23 bases between them. In nucleotides, the CDR3 is TGCGCCAGCAGCCCAGGGTTGGATAACCCTCGGGTTGAAAAACTGTTTTTT. It codes for CASSPGLDNPRVEKLFF. The variable domain in full, with the rest retrieved from reference TRBV5-1 and TRBJ1-4, is KAGVTQTPRYLIKTRGQQVTLSCSPISGHRSVSWYQQTPGQGLQFLFEYFSETQRNKGNFPGRFSGRQFSNSRSEMNVSTLELGDSALYLCASSPGLDNPRVEKLFFGSGTQLSVL.

This clonotype was seen many times. The chain joins TRBV4-1 to TRBJ2-7; possibly TRBD2 for D (6 bases). The CDR3 is 16 amino acids. V was shortened by 5 bases and J by 0 bases, with 17 bases between the two germline ends. Germline CDR1 and CDR2: MGHRA and YSYEKL. The CDR3 DNA follows: TGCGCCAGCAGCGGACGATTTAGCGGTAACTCCTACGAGCAGTACTTC. Translating gives CASSGRFSGNSYEQYF.

This clonotype was observed many times. The chain has TRBV6-5 and TRBJ2-6, with 9 bases lining up with TRBD1. V lost 6 bases to trimming and J lost 2 bases; unmatched junction nucleotides: 8. The CDR3 is 17 amino acids. Germline V gene lookup returns CDR1 MNHEY and CDR2 SVGAGI. CDR3 coding DNA: TGTGCCAGCAGCATGACAGGGGGTACGGCTGGGGCCAACGTCCTGACTTTC. It codes for CASSMTGGTAGANVLTF.